This T cell receptor beta chain was identified during a study of T cells in Graves' hyperthyroidism and ophthalmopathy. Ten or more counts support this clonotype. The antigen is unknown. The study, taken as a whole, reports: Most thyroid clonotypes that were expanded above 0.001 also turned up in blood.

Trimming removed 3 bases at V and 7 bases at J, with 16 bases between. The germline V gene has CDR1 LGHDT and CDR2 YNNKEL (reference sequence). The CDR3 consists of 14 residues. Amplification yielded TCR beta CDR3 regions, with RNA transcripts as the source. HTBI primers were employed in a first-round RT-PCR of the TCR CDR3. TCRdb re-analysed the multiplex PCR reads in MiXCR, keeping a single row per CDR3 protein. The table lists about 360,000 distinct CDR3 sequences, around 13% of them singletons. The gene calls are TRBV3-1 and TRBJ2-7; D possibly matches TRBD1 or TRBD2 (5 bases each). Sequencing was carried out using blood. The source is a young woman with Graves' hyperthyroidism. The DNA of the CDR3 is TGTGCCAGCAGCCACGGGACGCACCTTGAGGAGCAGTACTTC. Translating it yields CASSHGTHLEEQYF.